This T cell receptor beta chain derives from a study of shared clonotypes between healthy human individuals. Trimming cost V 1 base and J 0 bases, with 11 bases left between them. CDR3 length: 16 amino acids. Germline lookup yields CDR1 SGHTS and CDR2 YDEGEE. The method was immunoSEQ multiplex PCR; TCRdb's version includes in-frame clones alone and lacks a portion of them. This sample has roughly 1,600,000 clones, with roughly 98.5% found just once. The receptor's source is a man aged 25-45 years in good health. Specimen: naive CD4+ T cells sorted from blood. Stated subset: CD45RA+ positively selected. This chain links TRBV5-8 with TRBJ2-1; perhaps TRBD2 as D (6 bases). The CDR3 protein is CASSLPPGSSYNEQFF. CDR3 bases: TGTGCCAGCAGCTTGCCCCCCGGGAGCTCCTACAATGAGCAGTTCTTC.